Listed below are T cell receptor beta chains from one sample, sequenced in a study of blood T cell repertoires in COVID-19. The protocol was immunoSEQ multiplex PCR, while the TCRdb copy is restricted to in-frame clones and leaves out a portion. The data contain 310,000 or so clones, approximately 89% of them singletons. Sequenced: PBMCs or T cells enriched from blood (not recorded which). The receptors originated from a woman in her forties who had recovered from COVID-19. Each CDR3 is given with its conserved first and last residue. The D gene is left open where the match is weak. Clone size is not always given. Where it is, it says once, few, many or a class for expanded clones.

clone_size	d_call	v_call	j_call	cdr3_aa	cdr3_nt
NA	NA	TRBV5-1	TRBJ1-4	CASSLQGGDNEKLFF	TGCGCCAGCAGCTTGCAGGGCGGGGACAATGAAAAACTGTTTTTT
NA	NA	TRBV21-1	TRBJ2-3	CASSKRRQGGTDTQYF	TGTGCCAGCAGCAAAAGGCGACAGGGGGGCACAGATACGCAGTATTTT
once	TRBD1	TRBV20-1	TRBJ2-5	CSASRGTGGQETQYF	TGCAGTGCTAGTCGGGGGACAGGGGGGCAAGAGACCCAGTACTTC
NA	NA	TRBV15	TRBJ1-2	CATSRDLRAGYTF	TGTGCCACCAGCAGAGATCTGCGAGCTGGCTACACCTTC
NA	TRBD1	TRBV5-1	TRBJ2-3	CASSPTGGSDTQYF	TGCGCCAGCAGCCCGACAGGGGGGTCAGATACGCAGTATTTT
NA	TRBD1	TRBV28	TRBJ1-2	CASSGTGGLGYTF	TGTGCCAGCAGTGGGACAGGGGGTCTTGGCTACACCTTC
NA	NA	TRBV28	TRBJ1-2	CASSLRTGPFSF	TGTGCCAGCAGTTTACGCACAGGGCCCTTCTCCTTC
NA	NA	TRBV15	TRBJ2-3	CATSRGSKGGGDTQYF	TGTGCCACCAGCAGGGGGTCAAAAGGCGGAGGAGATACGCAGTATTTT
NA	NA	TRBV28	TRBJ1-2	CASSLGRGYGYTF	TGTGCCAGCAGCCTGGGGCGTGGCTATGGCTACACCTTC
NA	TRBD2	TRBV7-2	TRBJ2-7	CASSPQAGGPYEQYF	TGTGCCAGCAGCCCCCAAGCGGGAGGCCCCTACGAGCAGTACTTC
NA	NA	TRBV5-8	TRBJ1-4	CASSRNMGATNEKLFF	TGTGCCAGCAGCCGGAACATGGGGGCGACTAATGAAAAACTGTTTTTT
NA	NA	TRBV6-2/TRBV6-3	TRBJ2-5	CASSYFPGQETQYF	TGTGCCAGCAGTTACTTCCCGGGACAAGAGACCCAGTACTTC
NA	NA	TRBV5-1	TRBJ2-5	CASSLETGPSEEETQYF	TGCGCCAGCAGCTTGGAGACAGGGCCTAGCGAGGAAGAGACCCAGTACTTC
NA	TRBD1	TRBV6-2/TRBV6-3	TRBJ1-6	CASSSGQGYSPLHF	TGTGCCAGCAGCTCTGGACAGGGTTATTCACCCCTCCACTTT
NA	TRBD1	TRBV24-1	TRBJ2-5	CATSDAGGRETQYF	TGTGCCACCAGCGATGCAGGGGGCAGGGAGACCCAGTACTTC
once	NA	TRBV3-1/TRBV3-2	TRBJ1-2	CASSQARSNYGYTF	TGTGCCAGCAGCCAAGCGAGAAGCAACTATGGCTACACCTTC
NA	NA	TRBV9	TRBJ2-7	CASSVGGSSSYEQYF	TGTGCCAGCAGCGTAGGAGGGTCTTCTTCCTACGAGCAGTACTTC
NA	TRBD1	TRBV6-5	TRBJ1-3	CASRSPGQGNTIYF	TGTGCCAGCAGATCTCCGGGACAGGGAAACACCATATATTTT
once	TRBD1	TRBV6-1	TRBJ2-7	CASSEGTGGDYEQYF	TGTGCCAGCAGTGAAGGGACAGGGGGAGACTACGAGCAGTACTTC
NA	TRBD2	TRBV11-3	TRBJ2-7	CASSLVGSGSYPYEQYF	TGTGCCAGCAGCTTAGTAGGTAGCGGGAGTTACCCCTACGAGCAGTACTTC
many	NA	TRBV5-1	TRBJ1-5	CASSPDRNQPQHF	TGCGCCAGCAGCCCAGACAGAAATCAGCCCCAGCATTTT
once	TRBD2	TRBV25-1	TRBJ2-3	CASSELRLAVSTDTQYF	TGTGCCAGCAGTGAACTCAGACTAGCGGTTAGCACAGATACGCAGTATTTT
NA	NA	TRBV27	TRBJ2-7	CASTPLWVATQPPYEQYF	TGTGCCAGCACCCCGCTGTGGGTTGCCACACAGCCACCCTACGAGCAGTACTTC
NA	TRBD1	TRBV6-5	TRBJ2-1	CASRTGAHEQFF	TGTGCCAGCAGGACAGGGGCCCATGAGCAGTTCTTC
NA	TRBD2	TRBV19	TRBJ2-7	CASSVGTTYEQYF	TGTGCCAGTAGTGTCGGGACTACCTACGAGCAGTACTTC
NA	TRBD1	TRBV3-1/TRBV3-2	TRBJ2-2	CASSLRRQGVTGELFF	TGTGCCAGCAGCCTTAGACGGCAGGGGGTCACCGGGGAGCTGTTTTTT
NA	TRBD1	TRBV4-3	TRBJ1-2	CASSPGQVYYGYTF	TGCGCCAGCAGCCCAGGACAGGTCTACTATGGCTACACCTTC
few	TRBD1	TRBV19	TRBJ1-1	CASTPDRGNEAFF	TGTGCCAGTACCCCGGACAGGGGAAATGAAGCTTTCTTT
NA	NA	TRBV5-4	TRBJ1-4	CASSLEAGSNEKLFF	TGTGCCAGCAGCTTGGAGGCAGGGTCTAATGAAAAACTGTTTTTT
NA	NA	TRBV6-6	TRBJ1-1	CASRVLSTEAFF	TGTGCCAGCAGGGTGTTGAGCACTGAAGCTTTCTTT
NA	TRBD1	TRBV5-1	TRBJ1-2	CASSFTATGDYGYTF	TGCGCCAGCAGCTTTACCGCGACAGGGGACTATGGCTACACCTTC
NA	TRBD2	TRBV9	TRBJ2-7	CASGPSGGAHEQYF	TGTGCCAGCGGTCCTAGCGGGGGGGCCCACGAGCAGTACTTC
once	TRBD2	TRBV11-2	TRBJ2-7	CASSLDKLAGAYEQYF	TGTGCCAGCAGCTTAGATAAACTAGCGGGCGCCTACGAGCAGTACTTC
NA	TRBD2	TRBV27	TRBJ2-1	CASRVSGRGEQFF	TGTGCCAGCAGGGTTAGCGGGAGGGGTGAGCAGTTCTTC
NA	NA	TRBV11-3	TRBJ1-1	CASSLSGMNTEAFF	TGTGCCAGCAGCTTATCAGGGATGAACACTGAAGCTTTCTTT
NA	TRBD2	TRBV5-1	TRBJ2-7	CASSLYPSLAGAYEQYF	TGCGCCAGCAGCTTGTATCCCTCACTAGCGGGGGCCTACGAGCAGTACTTC
NA	TRBD1	TRBV7-6	TRBJ2-2	CASSLVSGQGGTGELFF	TGTGCCAGCAGCTTAGTCAGCGGACAGGGCGGCACCGGGGAGCTGTTTTTT
NA	TRBD2	TRBV5-1	TRBJ2-1	CASSSTGTSAYNEQFF	TGCGCCAGCAGCTCAACCGGGACTAGCGCATACAATGAGCAGTTCTTC
NA	NA	TRBV20-1	TRBJ2-1	CSASTGVKFF	TGCAGTGCTAGCACGGGAGTGAAATTCTTC
NA	NA	TRBV6-5	TRBJ2-3	CASSRLGGRTDTQYF	TGTGCCAGCAGCCGCCTCGGGGGTCGTACAGATACGCAGTATTTT
NA	NA	TRBV24-1	TRBJ1-2	CATSDRANYGYTF	TGTGCCACCAGTGATAGAGCGAACTATGGCTACACCTTC
NA	NA	TRBV5-4	TRBJ2-5	CASSFGGETQYF	TGTGCCAGCAGCTTCGGAGGGGAGACCCAGTACTTC
NA	NA	TRBV30	TRBJ2-4	CAWSGTPVAKNIQYF	TGTGCCTGGAGTGGAACGCCGGTAGCCAAAAACATTCAGTACTTC
NA	TRBD1	TRBV10-1	TRBJ1-1	CASSESGQGADTEAFF	TGCGCCAGCAGTGAGTCCGGACAGGGGGCGGACACTGAAGCTTTCTTT
NA	NA	TRBV10-3	TRBJ1-2	CAIREDTGHYGYTF	TGTGCCATCAGGGAAGATACAGGTCACTATGGCTACACCTTC
NA	NA	TRBV6-5	TRBJ2-2	CASSYSIVTAGELFF	TGTGCCAGCAGTTACTCGATTGTAACTGCCGGGGAGCTGTTTTTT
NA	TRBD2	TRBV18	TRBJ2-1	CASSPSAGDNEQFF	TGTGCCAGCTCCCCCTCAGCGGGAGACAATGAGCAGTTCTTC
NA	NA	TRBV7-2	TRBJ1-6	CASSSRPGFRNSPLHF	TGTGCCAGCAGCTCCCGGCCCGGGTTTAGAAATTCACCCCTCCACTTT
NA	TRBD1	TRBV10-1	TRBJ2-1	CASRTGQRSMHEQFF	TGCGCCAGCAGGACAGGGCAGCGATCAATGCATGAGCAGTTCTTC
NA	TRBD2	TRBV7-9	TRBJ2-1	CASTIAGVDNEQFF	TGTGCCAGCACGATAGCGGGAGTCGACAATGAGCAGTTCTTC
few	NA	TRBV2	TRBJ1-2	CASRPGQTYYGYTF	TGTGCCAGCAGACCGGGACAAACTTACTATGGCTACACCTTC
NA	NA	TRBV5-1	TRBJ2-7	CASSPITGISGEQYF	TGCGCCAGCAGCCCGATAACAGGGATTTCGGGCGAGCAGTACTTC
once	NA	TRBV5-6	TRBJ2-1	CASSYASASYNEQFF	TGTGCCAGCAGCTACGCTAGCGCTTCTTACAATGAGCAGTTCTTC
few	NA	TRBV7-6	TRBJ2-7	CASSPTKGNEQYF	TGTGCCAGCAGCCCCACGAAGGGGAACGAGCAGTACTTC
NA	TRBD1	TRBV20-1	TRBJ2-7	CSASPEGRGTYEQYF	TGCAGTGCTAGTCCGGAAGGCAGGGGGACGTACGAGCAGTACTTC
NA	TRBD1	TRBV6-5	TRBJ2-7	CASSLKGQGAYEQYF	TGTGCCAGCAGTTTAAAAGGACAGGGGGCCTACGAGCAGTACTTC
NA	TRBD1	TRBV7-9	TRBJ1-2	CASSSTRTGGADYGYTF	TGTGCCAGCAGCTCTACGAGAACAGGGGGCGCCGACTATGGCTACACCTTC
once	TRBD2	TRBV19	TRBJ2-3	CASSRVAGGRNSQYF	TGTGCCAGTAGTCGGGTAGCGGGAGGCCGGAATTCACAGTATTTT
NA	NA	TRBV4-1	TRBJ2-1	CASSQEVGEEYNEQFF	TGCGCCAGCAGCCAAGAAGTAGGGGAGGAATACAATGAGCAGTTCTTC
NA	TRBD1	TRBV13	TRBJ2-7	CASSRDRRSYEQYF	TGTGCCAGCAGCCGGGACAGGAGGTCCTACGAGCAGTACTTC